This T cell receptor (beta chain) came from a study of regulatory T cells in long-lasting Graves disease. Study-wide context: The study counted Graves' disease as persistent given over 5 years of antithyroid drugs and positive TSH receptor antibodies. Overall study findings and caveats: Segments TRBV28, TRBJ1-2 and TRBJ2-5 showed preferential usage in persistent disease.

About this clonotype: The antigen is unknown.

The CDR3 length is 14 residues. Germline V gene lookup returns CDR1 LNHDA and CDR2 SQIVND (reference sequence). V was shortened by 8 bases and J by 5 bases, with 18 bases between the two germline ends. iRepertoire HTBI primers and Arm-PCR of CDR3 regions built TCR beta libraries. TCRdb analysed the multiplex PCR reads with MiXCR anew, one entry per CDR3 protein. The table shows 300,000 to 500,000 distinct CDR3 sequences, with less than 25% occurring only once. Time point meaning: persistent/refractory GD, antithyroid drugs over 5 years with positive TRAb. Extracted RNA from PBMCs served as the source of the TCR library.

The source is a female donor with Graves disease. The sequences come from peripheral blood mononuclear cells (PBMCs), collected when the disease was refractory, from a patient treated with antithyroid drugs. The chain uses TRBV19 and TRBJ1-2; weak D call: TRBD1 (5 bases). The CDR3 here is CASGKSGREYGYTF. CDR3 bases: TGTGCCAGTGGTAAGAGCGGCAGGGAATATGGCTACACCTTC.